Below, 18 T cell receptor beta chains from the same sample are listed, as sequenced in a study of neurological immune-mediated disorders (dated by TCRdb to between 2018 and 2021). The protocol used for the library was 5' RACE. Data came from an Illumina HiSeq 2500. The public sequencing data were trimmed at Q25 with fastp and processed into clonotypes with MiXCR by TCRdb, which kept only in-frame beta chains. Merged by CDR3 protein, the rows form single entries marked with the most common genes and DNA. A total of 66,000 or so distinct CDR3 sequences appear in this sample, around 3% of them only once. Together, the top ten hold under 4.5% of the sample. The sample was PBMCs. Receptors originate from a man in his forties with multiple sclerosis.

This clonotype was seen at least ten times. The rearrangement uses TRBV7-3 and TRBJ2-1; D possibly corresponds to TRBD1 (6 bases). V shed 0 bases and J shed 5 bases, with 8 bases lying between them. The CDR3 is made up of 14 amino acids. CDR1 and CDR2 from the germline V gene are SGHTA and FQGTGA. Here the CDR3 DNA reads TGTGCCAGCAGCTTAACCCGGGACAACAATGAGCAGTTCTTC. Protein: CASSLTRDNNEQFF. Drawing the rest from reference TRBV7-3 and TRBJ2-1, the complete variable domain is GAGVSQTPSNKVTEKGKYVELRCDPISGHTALYWYRQSLGQGPEFLIYFQGTGAADDSGLPNDRFFAVRPEGSVSTLKIQRTERGDSAVYLCASSLTRDNNEQFFGPGTRLTVL.

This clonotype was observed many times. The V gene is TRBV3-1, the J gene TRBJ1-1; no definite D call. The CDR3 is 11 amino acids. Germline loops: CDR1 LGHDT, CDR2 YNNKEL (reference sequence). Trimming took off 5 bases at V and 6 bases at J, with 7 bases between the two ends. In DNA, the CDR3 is TGTGCCAGCAGCTTGGGATCTGAAGCTTTCTTT. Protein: CASSLGSEAFF.

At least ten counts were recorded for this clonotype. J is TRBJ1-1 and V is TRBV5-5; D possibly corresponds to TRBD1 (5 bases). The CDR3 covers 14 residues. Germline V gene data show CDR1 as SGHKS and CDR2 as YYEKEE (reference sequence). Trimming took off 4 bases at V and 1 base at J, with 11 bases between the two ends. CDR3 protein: CASSQRQPNTEAFF. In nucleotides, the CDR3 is TGTGCCAGCAGCCAGCGACAGCCGAACACTGAAGCTTTCTTT.

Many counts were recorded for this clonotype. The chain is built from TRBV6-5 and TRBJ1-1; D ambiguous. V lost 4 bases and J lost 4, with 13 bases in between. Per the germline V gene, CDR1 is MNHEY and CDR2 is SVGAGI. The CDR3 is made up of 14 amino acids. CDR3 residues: CASSLSVRGTEAFF. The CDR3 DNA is TGTGCCAGCAGTTTATCTGTCCGGGGCACTGAAGCTTTCTTT.

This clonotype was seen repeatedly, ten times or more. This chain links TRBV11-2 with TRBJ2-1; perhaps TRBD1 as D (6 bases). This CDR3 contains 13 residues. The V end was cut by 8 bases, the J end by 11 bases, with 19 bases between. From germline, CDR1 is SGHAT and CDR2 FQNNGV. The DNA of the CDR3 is TGTGCCAGCGGTTACAATTCGGGGACAAAGCAGTTCTTC. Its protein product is CASGYNSGTKQFF.

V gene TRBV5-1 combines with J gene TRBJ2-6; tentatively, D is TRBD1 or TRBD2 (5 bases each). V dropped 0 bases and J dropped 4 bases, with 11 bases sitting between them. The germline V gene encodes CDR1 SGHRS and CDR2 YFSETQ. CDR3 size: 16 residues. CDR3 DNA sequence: TGCGCCAGCAGCTTGGCCGCAGGGACCGGGGCCAACGTCCTGACTTTC. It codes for CASSLAAGTGANVLTF.

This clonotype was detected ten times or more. The CDR3 region has the DNA TGTGCCAGCAGTAGGACAGGAATCGAGCAGTACTTC. Its translation: CASSRTGIEQYF. The chain couples TRBV27 to TRBJ2-7; 7 positions agree with TRBD1. This CDR3 contains 12 residues. Germline V lookup: CDR1 MNHEY, CDR2 SMNVEV (reference sequence). J gave up 6 bases and V 5 bases, and 4 bases lay outside the gene matches.

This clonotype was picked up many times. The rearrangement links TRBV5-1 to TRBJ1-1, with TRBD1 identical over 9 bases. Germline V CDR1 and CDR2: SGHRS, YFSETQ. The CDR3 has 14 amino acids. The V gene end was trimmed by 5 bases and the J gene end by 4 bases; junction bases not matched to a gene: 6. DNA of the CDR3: TGCGCCAGCAGGCCCGGGACAGGGAGCACTGAAGCTTTCTTT. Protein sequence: CASRPGTGSTEAFF.

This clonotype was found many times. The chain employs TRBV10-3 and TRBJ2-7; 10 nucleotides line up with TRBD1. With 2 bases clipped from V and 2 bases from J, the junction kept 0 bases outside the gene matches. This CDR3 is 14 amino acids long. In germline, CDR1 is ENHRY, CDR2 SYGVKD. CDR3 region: CAISEGQGAYEQYF. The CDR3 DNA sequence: TGTGCCATCAGTGAGGGACAGGGGGCCTACGAGCAGTACTTC.

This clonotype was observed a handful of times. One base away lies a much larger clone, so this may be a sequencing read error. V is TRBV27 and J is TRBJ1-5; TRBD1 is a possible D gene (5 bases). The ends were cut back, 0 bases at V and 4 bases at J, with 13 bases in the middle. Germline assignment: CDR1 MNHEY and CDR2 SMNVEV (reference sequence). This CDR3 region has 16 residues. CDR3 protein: CASSLSQGVGNQPQHF. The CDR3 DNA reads TGTGCCAGCAGTTTATCGCAAGGGGTGGGAAATCAGCCCCAGCATTTT.

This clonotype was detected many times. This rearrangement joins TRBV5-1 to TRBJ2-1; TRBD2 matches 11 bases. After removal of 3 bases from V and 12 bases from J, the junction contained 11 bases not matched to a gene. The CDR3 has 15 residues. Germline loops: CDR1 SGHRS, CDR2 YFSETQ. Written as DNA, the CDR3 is TGCGCCAGCAGCTCGACTAGCGGGACCCCCCCGGGGCAGTTCTTC. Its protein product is CASSSTSGTPPGQFF.

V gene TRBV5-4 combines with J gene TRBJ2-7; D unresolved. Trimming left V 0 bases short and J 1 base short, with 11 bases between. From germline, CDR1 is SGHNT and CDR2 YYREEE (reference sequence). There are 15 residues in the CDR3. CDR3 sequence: CASSLAVNPSYEQYF. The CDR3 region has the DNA TGTGCCAGCAGCTTGGCAGTGAACCCTTCCTACGAGCAGTACTTC. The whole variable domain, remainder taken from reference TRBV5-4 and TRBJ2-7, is ETGVTQSPTHLIKTRGQQVTLRCSSQSGHNTVSWYQQALGQGPQFIFQYYREEENGRGNFPPRFSGLQFPNYSSELNVNALELDDSALYLCASSLAVNPSYEQYFGPGTRLTVT.

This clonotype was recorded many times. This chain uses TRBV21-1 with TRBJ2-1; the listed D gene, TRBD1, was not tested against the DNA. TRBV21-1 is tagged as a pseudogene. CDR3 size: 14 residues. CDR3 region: CATSRPQGYNEQFF. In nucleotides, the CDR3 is TGTGCCACCTCACGACCACAGGGCTACAATGAGCAGTTCTTC.

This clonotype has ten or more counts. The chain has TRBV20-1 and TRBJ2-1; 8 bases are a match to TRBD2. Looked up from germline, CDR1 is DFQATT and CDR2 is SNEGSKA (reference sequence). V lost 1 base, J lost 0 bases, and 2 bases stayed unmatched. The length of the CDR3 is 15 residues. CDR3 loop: CSARGLAGSYNEQFF. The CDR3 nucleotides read TGCAGTGCTAGAGGTCTAGCGGGCTCCTACAATGAGCAGTTCTTC.

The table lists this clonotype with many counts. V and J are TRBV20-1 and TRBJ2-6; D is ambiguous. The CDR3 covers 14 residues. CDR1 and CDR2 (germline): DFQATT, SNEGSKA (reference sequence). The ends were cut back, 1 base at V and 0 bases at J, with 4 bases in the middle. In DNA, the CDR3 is TGCAGTGCTAGAGGGATCTCTGGGGCCAACGTCCTGACTTTC. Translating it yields CSARGISGANVLTF.

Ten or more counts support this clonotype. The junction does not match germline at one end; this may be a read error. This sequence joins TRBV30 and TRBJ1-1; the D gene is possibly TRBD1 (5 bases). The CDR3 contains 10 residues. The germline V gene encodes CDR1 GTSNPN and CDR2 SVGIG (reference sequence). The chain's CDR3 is CAGGDTEAFF. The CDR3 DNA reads TGCGCCGGGGGGGACACTGAAGCTTTCTTT.

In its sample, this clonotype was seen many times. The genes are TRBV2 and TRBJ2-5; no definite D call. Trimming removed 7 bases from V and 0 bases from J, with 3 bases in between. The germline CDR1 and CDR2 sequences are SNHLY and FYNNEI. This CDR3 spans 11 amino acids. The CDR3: CASMYQETQYF. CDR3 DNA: TGTGCCAGCATGTACCAAGAGACCCAGTACTTC.

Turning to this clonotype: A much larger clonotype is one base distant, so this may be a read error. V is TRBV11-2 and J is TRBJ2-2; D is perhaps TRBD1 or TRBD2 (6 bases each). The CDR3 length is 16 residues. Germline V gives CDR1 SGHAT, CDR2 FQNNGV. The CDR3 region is CASSLISGARTGALFF. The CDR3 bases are TGTGCCAGCAGCTTAATCTCGGGGGCACGCACCGGGGCGCTGTTTTTT. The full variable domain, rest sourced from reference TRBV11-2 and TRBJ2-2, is EAGVAQSPRYKIIEKRQSVAFWCNPISGHATLYWYQQILGQGPKLLIQFQNNGVVDDSQLPKDRFSAERLKGVDSTLKIQPAKLEDSAVYLCASSLISGARTGALFFGEGSRLTVL.